These 2 T cell receptor beta chains came from one sample sequenced in a study of blood T cells in healthy people across ages. For the second PCR, which ran for 7 to 11 cycles, a sample-barcoded 5' primer and a J-beta primer mix were used. TCRdb redid the calling of the 5' RACE reads with MiXCR, one entry per CDR3 protein. The table includes about 1,800,000 distinct CDR3 sequences, 28% detected once. Sequenced sample: blood. The receptors come from a woman in her twenties or thirties in good health.

The CDR3 DNA sequence: TGTGCCAGCACTTCGACTAGCGGGAGTTCCACAGATACGCAGTATTTT. The encoded protein is CASTSTSGSSTDTQYF. The chain carries TRBV12-3 or TRBV12-4 and TRBJ2-3, with 12 bases identical to TRBD2. V gave up 7 bases and J gave up 2 bases; unmatched junction bases: 7. The CDR3 is made up of 16 amino acids.

The chain joins TRBV21-1 to TRBJ1-5. TRBV21-1 counts as a pseudogene. CDR3 length equals 14 residues. The CDR3 coding sequence is TGTGCCAGCAGCAAACAGATTAGCAATCAGCCCCAGCATTTT. Protein product: CASSKQISNQPQHF.